This TCR beta chain derives from a study of shared clonotypes between healthy human individuals. About the study: Three plates were used per donor for CD4 naive, three for CD4 memory, two for CD8 naive and one for CD8 memory. Study-wide results and caveats: In contrast to clonotypes shared by all four donors, non-shared clonotypes had lower generation probabilities. What limited the represented genetic and exposure-history diversity was the small number of donors.

Libraries were prepared by immunoSEQ multiplex PCR; TCRdb keeps only in-frame clonotypes and omits some of them. The sample shows around 2,000,000 clones, about 95% of them seen only once. Cells designated naive CD8 were CD45RO-negative and were positively selected for CCR7, with terminally differentiated effector memory CD45RA+ cells excluded. The germline V gene encodes CDR1 MDHEN and CDR2 SYDVKM. V lost 8 bases, J lost 7 bases, and 13 bases stayed unmatched. The CDR3 is 15 amino acids. Concerning this clone: Its matching antigen is unknown.

This receptor was taken from a man aged 18 to 29 in good health. This chain connects TRBV28 to TRBJ1-5; TRBD1 agrees at 8 bases. Specimen: naive CD8+ T cells sorted from blood. The CDR3 nucleotides read TGTGCCAGCGTTCAGGGGGCTGCATCTGAGCAGCCCCAGCATTTT. Its protein product is CASVQGAASEQPQHF.